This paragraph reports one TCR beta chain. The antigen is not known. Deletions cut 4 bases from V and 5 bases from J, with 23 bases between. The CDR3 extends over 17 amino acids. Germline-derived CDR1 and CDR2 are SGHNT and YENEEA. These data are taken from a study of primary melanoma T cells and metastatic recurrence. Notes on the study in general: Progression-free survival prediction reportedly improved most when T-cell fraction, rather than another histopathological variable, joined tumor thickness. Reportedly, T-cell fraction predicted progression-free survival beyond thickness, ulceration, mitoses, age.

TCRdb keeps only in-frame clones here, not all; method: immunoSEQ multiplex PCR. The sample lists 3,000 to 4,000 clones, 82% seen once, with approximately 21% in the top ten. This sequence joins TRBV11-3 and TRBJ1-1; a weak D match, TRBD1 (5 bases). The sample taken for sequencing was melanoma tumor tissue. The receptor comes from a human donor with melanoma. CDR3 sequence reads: CASSSTAGTATTTEAFF. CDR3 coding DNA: TGTGCCAGCAGCTCAACGGCCGGGACCGCCACAACAACTGAAGCTTTCTTT.